Each of the 9 T cell receptor beta chains below was sequenced from the same sample in a study of blood T cell repertoires in COVID-19. Libraries were prepared by immunoSEQ multiplex PCR; TCRdb keeps only in-frame clonotypes and omits some of them. The sample has around 140,000 clones, roughly 86% seen once. The sequencing input was peripheral blood. Every receptor here comes from a woman aged 60-75 years with acute or convalescent COVID-19.

This chain connects TRBV13 to TRBJ2-1; 7 nucleotides agree with TRBD2. The germline V gene encodes CDR1 PRHDT and CDR2 FYEKMQ (reference sequence). V lost 3 bases, J lost 2 bases, and 4 bases stayed unmatched. The CDR3 contains 15 residues. The CDR3 nucleotides read TGTGCCAGCAGCTTTTGGGGGGGGACCTACAATGAGCAGTTCTTC. It encodes CASSFWGGTYNEQFF. Complete variable domain (other parts from reference TRBV13 and TRBJ2-1): AAGVIQSPRHLIKEKRETATLKCYPIPRHDTVYWYQQGPGQDPQFLISFYEKMQSDKGSIPDRFSAQQFSDYHSELNMSSLELGDSALYFCASSFWGGTYNEQFFGPGTRLTVL.

This rearrangement joins TRBV4-3 to TRBJ2-2, with 7 bases that match TRBD1. V lost 2 bases, J lost 1 base, and 7 bases stayed unmatched. Per the germline V gene, CDR1 is LGHNA and CDR2 is YSLEER. This CDR3 is built from 17 residues. This CDR3 reads CASSQKGAGQNTGELFF. For the CDR3, the DNA is TGCGCCAGCAGCCAAAAGGGGGCAGGGCAGAACACCGGGGAGCTGTTTTTT.

The V call is TRBV4-2, the J call TRBJ2-1, with D unresolved. V gave up 1 base and J gave up 3 bases, with 7 bases separating them. The CDR3 contains 14 residues. Germline CDR1 and CDR2: LGHNA and YNFKEQ. CDR3 sequence (DNA): TGTGCCAGCAGCCAAGTTCCTTACTACAATGAGCAGTTCTTC. As protein: CASSQVPYYNEQFF.

V is TRBV6-1 and J is TRBJ2-7, with D perhaps matching TRBD1 (5 bases). This CDR3 is built from 13 residues. V was trimmed by 1 base and J by 7 bases, leaving 11 bases between them. Germline V gene sequence: CDR1 MNHNS, CDR2 SASEGT. CDR3 protein: CASSEVGHREQYF. DNA for the CDR3: TGTGCCAGCAGTGAAGTCGGACATAGGGAGCAGTACTTC.

The chain is built from TRBV6-5 and TRBJ1-1, with TRBD1 matching over 7 bases. The junction had 2 bases not matched to a gene; V was cut back by 4 bases and J by 0 bases. Germline V gene lookup returns CDR1 MNHEY and CDR2 SVGAGI. The CDR3 loop spans 14 amino acids. CDR3 loop: CASSWTGLNTEAFF. CDR3 DNA: TGTGCCAGCAGTTGGACAGGCCTGAACACTGAAGCTTTCTTT.

This sequence joins TRBV7-2 and TRBJ1-1; no clear D gene. Trimming removed 5 bases from V and 4 bases from J, with 14 bases in between. The germline gives CDR1 SGHTA, CDR2 FQGNSA. CDR3 length equals 14 residues. CDR3 protein: CASSLPGWFTEAFF. The CDR3 nucleotides are TGTGCCAGCAGCCTTCCGGGGTGGTTCACTGAAGCTTTCTTT.

The rearrangement uses TRBV9 and TRBJ2-5; TRBD2 agrees at 13 bases. The CDR3 is 16 amino acids. V lost 3 bases, J lost 2 bases, and 4 bases stayed unmatched. CDR1 is SGDLS, CDR2 YYNGEE, per germline. The DNA for the CDR3 is TGTGCCAGCAGCGGACTAGCGGGGGGTCATCAAGAGACCCAGTACTTC. Amino acids: CASSGLAGGHQETQYF.

This sequence joins TRBV5-6 and TRBJ1-1, with TRBD1 matching over 9 bases. CDR1 is SGHDT and CDR2 is YYEEEE in the germline V gene. CDR3 length: 15 residues. Unmatched junction bases numbered 7, after V lost 4 bases and J lost 3 bases. Here the CDR3 reads CASSIGQGLHTEAFF. CDR3 sequence (DNA): TGTGCCAGCAGCATAGGACAGGGGTTGCACACTGAAGCTTTCTTT.

This rearrangement joins TRBV5-5 to TRBJ1-5, with D unclear. V was clipped by 0 bases and J by 4 bases, with 14 bases between them. The CDR3 is made up of 16 amino acids. Per germline, CDR1 SGHKS and CDR2 YYEKEE (reference sequence). The chain's CDR3 is CASSLDGYRGNQPQHF. In DNA form, the CDR3 reads TGTGCCAGCAGCTTGGATGGCTACCGAGGTAATCAGCCCCAGCATTTT.